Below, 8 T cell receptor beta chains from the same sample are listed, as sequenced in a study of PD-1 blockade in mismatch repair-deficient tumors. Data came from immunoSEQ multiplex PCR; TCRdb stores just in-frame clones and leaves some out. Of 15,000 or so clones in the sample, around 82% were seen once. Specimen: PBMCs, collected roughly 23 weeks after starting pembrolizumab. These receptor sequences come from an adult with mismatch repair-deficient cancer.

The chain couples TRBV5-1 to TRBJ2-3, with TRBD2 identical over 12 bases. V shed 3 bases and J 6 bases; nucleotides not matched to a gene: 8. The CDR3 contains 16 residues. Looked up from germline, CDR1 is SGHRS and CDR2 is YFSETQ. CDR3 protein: CASSYLAGGPRDTQYF. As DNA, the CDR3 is TGCGCCAGCAGCTATCTAGCGGGGGGGCCCCGCGATACGCAGTATTTT.

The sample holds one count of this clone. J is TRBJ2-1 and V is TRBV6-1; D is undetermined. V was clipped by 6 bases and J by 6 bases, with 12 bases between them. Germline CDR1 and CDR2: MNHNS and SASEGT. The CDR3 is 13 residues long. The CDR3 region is CASRETGINEQFF. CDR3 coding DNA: TGTGCCAGCAGAGAGACTGGTATCAATGAGCAGTTCTTC.

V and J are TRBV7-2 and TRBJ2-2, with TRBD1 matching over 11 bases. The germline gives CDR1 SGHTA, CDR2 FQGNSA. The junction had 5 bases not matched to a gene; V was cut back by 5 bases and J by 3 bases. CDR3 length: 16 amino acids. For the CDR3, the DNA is TGTGCCAGCAGCCACGGGACAGGGGGGGACACCGGGGAGCTGTTTTTT. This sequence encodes CASSHGTGGDTGELFF.

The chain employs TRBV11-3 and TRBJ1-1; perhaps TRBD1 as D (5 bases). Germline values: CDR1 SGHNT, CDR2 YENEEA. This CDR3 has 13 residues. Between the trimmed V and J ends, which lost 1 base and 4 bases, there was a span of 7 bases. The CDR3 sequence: CASSLAGPTEAFF. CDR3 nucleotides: TGTGCCAGCAGCTTAGCAGGGCCCACTGAAGCTTTCTTT.

The CDR3 here is CASSVASLPYEQYF. For the CDR3, the DNA is TGTGCCAGCAGCGTAGCCAGTCTTCCCTACGAGCAGTACTTC. V is TRBV9 and J is TRBJ2-7; D gene ambiguous. The V end was cut by 0 bases, the J end by 2 bases, with 9 bases between. The germline gives CDR1 SGDLS, CDR2 YYNGEE. The CDR3 has 14 residues.

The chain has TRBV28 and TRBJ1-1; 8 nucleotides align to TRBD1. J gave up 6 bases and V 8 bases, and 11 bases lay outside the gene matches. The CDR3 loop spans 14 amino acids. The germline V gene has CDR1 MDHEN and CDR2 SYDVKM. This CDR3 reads CASRRTGSPAEAFF. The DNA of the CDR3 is TGTGCCAGCCGAAGGACAGGGAGTCCCGCTGAAGCTTTCTTT.

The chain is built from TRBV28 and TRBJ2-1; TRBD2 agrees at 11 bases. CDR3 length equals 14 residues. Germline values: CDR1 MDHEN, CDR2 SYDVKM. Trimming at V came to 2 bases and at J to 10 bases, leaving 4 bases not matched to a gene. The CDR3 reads CASSLLAGGKEQFF. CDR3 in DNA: TGTGCCAGCAGTTTACTAGCGGGAGGTAAAGAGCAGTTCTTC. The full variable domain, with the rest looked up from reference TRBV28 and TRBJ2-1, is DVKVTQSSRYLVKRTGEKVFLECVQDMDHENMFWYRQDPGLGLRLIYFSYDVKMKEKGDIPEGYSVSREKKERFSLILESASTNQTSMYLCASSLLAGGKEQFFGPGTRLTVL.

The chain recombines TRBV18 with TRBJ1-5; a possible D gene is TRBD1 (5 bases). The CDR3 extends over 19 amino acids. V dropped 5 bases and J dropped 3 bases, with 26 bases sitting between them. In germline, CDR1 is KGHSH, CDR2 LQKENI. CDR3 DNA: TGTGCCAGCTCATCTTCTTATTCGTGGGGCCCTACTATCAATCAGCCCCAGCATTTT. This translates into CASSSSYSWGPTINQPQHF.